Following are 24 T cell receptor beta chains from one sample sequenced in a study of OX40 agonist ivuxolimab in advanced cancers. The method behind the library was the immunoSEQ multiplex PCR assay. TCRdb provides this immuneACCESS table in a form limited to in-frame rearrangements. Some clones are lacking; in checked studies, under half of them reflect an unresolved V gene, and why the rest are absent is not known. Here the sample has under 150,000 clones; 85% to 95% occur a single time. Of the sample, roughly 1% is held by the ten largest clones. This sample comprised CD4+ or CD8+ T cells sorted from blood, obtained in a trial of the OX40 agonist ivuxolimab. The receptors shown here come from an adult with an advanced solid tumor such as melanoma, head and neck, liver or kidney cancer.

The chain couples TRBV6-1 to TRBJ1-3; no definite D call. The CDR3 contains 14 residues. Germline V lookup: CDR1 MNHNS, CDR2 SASEGT. V shed 5 bases and J shed 0 bases, with 8 bases lying between them. The CDR3 DNA is TGTGCCAGCAGTCGCCAGAGCTCTGGAAACACCATATATTTT. This translates into CASSRQSSGNTIYF.

Remarks on this clone: Because the CDR3 is missing its conserved closing phenylalanine or tryptophan, this is likely a read error. The V gene is TRBV28, the J gene TRBJ1-2; possibly TRBD1 for D (6 bases). This CDR3 spans 15 amino acids. V lost 7 bases and J 5 bases, leaving 20 bases between the germline ends. Germline loops: CDR1 MDHEN, CDR2 SYDVKM. The CDR3 DNA reads as TGTGCCAGCACCTTTACCGACAGGTCCTTATATGGCTACACCCTC. This translates into CASTFTDRSLYGYTL.

The chain carries TRBV25-1 and TRBJ2-2; TRBD1 might be the D (5 bases). The V end lost 4 bases, the J end lost 0 bases, and 12 bases lay between the germline ends. CDR1 and CDR2 (germline): MGHDK, SYGVNS. This CDR3 contains 16 residues. The CDR3 DNA is TGTGCCAGCAGTGTCCACAGGAACGCGAACACCGGGGAGCTGTTTTTT. It codes for CASSVHRNANTGELFF.

V and J are TRBV11-2 and TRBJ2-1; D is unresolved. V lost 0 bases, J lost 9 bases, and 6 bases lay in between. The CDR3 covers 12 residues. Germline V CDR1 and CDR2: SGHAT, FQNNGV. CDR3 amino acids: CASSLELGEQFF. For the CDR3, the DNA is TGTGCCAGCAGCTTAGAGTTGGGTGAGCAGTTCTTC.

The chain is built from TRBV19 and TRBJ2-1; D is uncertain. The V end was cut by 4 bases, the J end by 11 bases, with 12 bases between. In germline, CDR1 is LNHDA, CDR2 SQIVND (reference sequence). The CDR3 consists of 12 residues. The CDR3 DNA follows: TGTGCCAGTAGTACCGTAGCCGGAAAGCAGTTCTTC. Protein: CASSTVAGKQFF.

The chain uses TRBV10-3 and TRBJ1-4, with D hard to call. Germline CDR1 reads ENHRY; CDR2 reads SYGVKD. The germline V and J ends were trimmed by 1 base and 4 bases, with 13 bases remaining between them. The CDR3 contains 16 residues. CDR3: CAISELPGGYNEKLFF. CDR3 in DNA: TGTGCCATCAGTGAGTTACCCGGAGGATATAATGAAAAACTGTTTTTT.

V gene TRBV30 combines with J gene TRBJ1-4; 9 positions agree with TRBD1. This CDR3 region has 15 residues. Germline V CDR1 and CDR2: GTSNPN, SVGIG (reference sequence). V trimming: 7 bases; J trimming: 8 bases; junction bases outside the gene matches: 14. The CDR3 reads CASSGTGYRGEKLFF. CDR3 in DNA: TGTGCCTCCTCCGGGACAGGGTATAGGGGGGAAAAACTGTTTTTT. Variable domain in full (rest from reference TRBV30 and TRBJ1-4): SQTIHQWPATLVQPVGSPLSLECTVEGTSNPNLYWYRQAAGRGLQLLFYSVGIGQISSEVPQNLSASRPQDRQFILSSKKLLLSDSGFYLCASSGTGYRGEKLFFGSGTQLSVL.

The chain carries TRBV4-3 and TRBJ2-1, with unresolved D. Trimming removed 0 bases from V and 0 bases from J, with 15 bases in between. This CDR3 has 18 amino acids. CDR1 LGHNA and CDR2 YSLEER come from the germline V gene. The CDR3 loop reads CASSQEGGTLSSYNEQFF. The CDR3 bases are TGCGCCAGCAGCCAAGAAGGCGGAACCCTGAGCTCCTACAATGAGCAGTTCTTC.

The chain uses TRBV28 and TRBJ2-3; 9 bases line up with TRBD2. J was trimmed by 4 bases and V by 6 bases; bases with no gene match: 5. Germline CDR1 reads MDHEN; CDR2 reads SYDVKM. The CDR3 extends over 14 amino acids. This CDR3 is CASRSAGGADTQYF. In DNA form, the CDR3 reads TGTGCCAGCAGGTCAGCGGGAGGAGCAGATACGCAGTATTTT. The full variable domain, with the rest looked up from reference TRBV28 and TRBJ2-3, is DVKVTQSSRYLVKRTGEKVFLECVQDMDHENMFWYRQDPGLGLRLIYFSYDVKMKEKGDIPEGYSVSREKKERFSLILESASTNQTSMYLCASRSAGGADTQYFGPGTRLTVL.

The rearrangement joins TRBV5-1 to TRBJ2-5; possible D gene TRBD2, 6 bases. Trimming stripped 0 bases from V and 2 bases from J, with 11 bases between. Germline assignment: CDR1 SGHRS and CDR2 YFSETQ. CDR3 length: 15 amino acids. The CDR3 nucleotides are TGCGCCAGCAGCTTGGGGGGGGTGGGGCAAGAGACCCAGTACTTC. Its protein is CASSLGGVGQETQYF.

The rearrangement joins TRBV6-5 to TRBJ1-1, with TRBD1 matching 10 bases. In germline, CDR1 is MNHEY, CDR2 SVGAGI. The J segment lost 6 bases and the V segment lost 6 bases, leaving 7 bases of the junction unmatched. CDR3 length: 14 residues. CDR3 in DNA: TGTGCCAGCAGCCTCCGGACAGGGGGAGCTGAAGCTTTCTTT. This codes for CASSLRTGGAEAFF.

The DNA of the CDR3 is TGTGCCAGCAGTCCCTCGACTAGCGGGAGGAGCACAGATACGCAGTATTTT. This encodes CASSPSTSGRSTDTQYF. The chain links TRBV27 to TRBJ2-3; TRBD2 matches at 13 bases. CDR3 length: 17 amino acids. The V gene end was trimmed by 5 bases and the J gene end by 0 bases; junction bases not matched to a gene: 5. Germline CDR1 reads MNHEY; CDR2 reads SMNVEV (reference sequence).

V is TRBV30 and J is TRBJ1-3; D might be TRBD1 (5 bases). The CDR3 is made up of 16 amino acids. V was cut by 2 bases and J by 0 bases, with 14 bases left in between. Per the germline V gene, CDR1 is GTSNPN and CDR2 is SVGIG (reference sequence). Here the CDR3 reads CAWSKLGAASGNTIYF. The CDR3 nucleotides are TGTGCCTGGAGTAAATTAGGGGCAGCCTCTGGAAACACCATATATTTT.

The CDR3 reads CASSSGYRLTTDTQYF. The CDR3 DNA follows: TGTGCCAGCAGCTCGGGTTACAGGTTAACCACAGATACGCAGTATTTT. The rearrangement links TRBV5-4 to TRBJ2-3; the D gene is possibly TRBD1 (5 bases). CDR1 and CDR2 from the germline V gene are SGHNT and YYREEE (reference sequence). CDR3 size: 16 residues. V was cut by 3 bases and J by 2 bases, with 16 bases left in between.

The rearrangement uses TRBV19 and TRBJ1-2; 10 bases map to TRBD1. Trimming took 5 bases from V and 2 from J; bases not matched to a gene: 5. Germline lookup yields CDR1 LNHDA and CDR2 SQIVND (reference sequence). The CDR3 has 15 amino acids. The CDR3 protein is CASSARDRGNYGYTF. In DNA, the CDR3 is TGTGCCAGTAGTGCCCGGGACAGGGGAAACTATGGCTACACCTTC. Supplemented by reference TRBV19 and TRBJ1-2, the full variable domain reads DGGITQSPKYLFRKEGQNVTLSCEQNLNHDAMYWYRQDPGQGLRLIYYSQIVNDFQKGDIAEGYSVSREKKESFPLTVTSAQKNPTAFYLCASSARDRGNYGYTFGSGTRLTVV.

The chain links TRBV7-6 to TRBJ2-1, with no clear D. The CDR3 consists of 12 residues. The ends were cut back, 2 bases at V and 5 bases at J, with 4 bases in the middle. CDR1 and CDR2 (germline): SGHVS, FNYEAQ. The CDR3 sequence: CASSLMDNEQFF. The CDR3 region has the DNA TGTGCCAGCAGCTTAATGGACAATGAGCAGTTCTTC.

The rearrangement links TRBV6-6 to TRBJ2-1; tentatively, D is TRBD2 (5 bases). CDR1 is MNHNY and CDR2 is SVGAGI in the germline V gene (reference sequence). Trimming removed 5 bases from V and 6 bases from J, with 11 bases in between. The CDR3 contains 13 residues. The CDR3 DNA follows: TGTGCCAGCAGTCCTCGGACTGTCAATGAGCAGTTCTTC. Residues: CASSPRTVNEQFF.

The gene calls are TRBV7-2 and TRBJ2-3, with 7 bases matching TRBD1. Germline V gene lookup returns CDR1 SGHTA and CDR2 FQGNSA. The junction had 8 bases not matched to a gene; V was cut back by 5 bases and J by 0 bases. This CDR3 region has 16 residues. The CDR3 nucleotides are TGTGCCAGCAGCAGAAACAGGGGTGGTAGCACAGATACGCAGTATTTT. Translating gives CASSRNRGGSTDTQYF.

Concerning this clone: Different DNA sequences within this sample yield the same CDR3. The gene calls are TRBV18 and TRBJ2-1, with D unclear. This CDR3 has 15 residues. Trimming took off 2 bases at V and 7 bases at J, with 15 bases between the two ends. Germline values: CDR1 KGHSH, CDR2 LQKENI. This CDR3 reads CASSPMGMSGNEQFF. CDR3 in DNA: TGTGCCAGCTCACCAATGGGGATGAGTGGGAATGAGCAGTTCTTC.

The rearrangement links TRBV5-1 to TRBJ2-1; D might be TRBD1 (6 bases). V was cut by 5 bases and J by 2 bases, with 11 bases left in between. CDR3 size: 14 residues. The germline CDR1 and CDR2 sequences are SGHRS and YFSETQ. CDR3 nucleotides: TGCGCCAGCAGTACAGGGCAAACCTACAATGAGCAGTTCTTC. It codes for CASSTGQTYNEQFF.

The CDR3 region is CASSQGTRGRETQYF. For the CDR3, the DNA is TGCGCCAGCAGCCAAGGGACTAGAGGGAGGGAGACCCAGTACTTC. This chain joins TRBV4-3 and TRBJ2-5; 7 positions agree with TRBD2. Trimming cost V 1 base and J 5 bases; bases outside gene matches: 7. The CDR3 totals 15 residues. Germline-derived CDR1 and CDR2 are LGHNA and YSLEER.

The chain links TRBV30 to TRBJ1-2; D gene ambiguous. Germline CDR1 is GTSNPN and CDR2 is SVGIG (reference sequence). The CDR3 length is 13 residues. With 3 bases removed from V and 2 bases from J, the gap between germline ends came to 10 bases. The CDR3 sequence is CAWRENNNYGYTF. The DNA for the CDR3 is TGTGCCTGGAGGGAGAACAACAACTATGGCTACACCTTC. Looking up the rest from reference TRBV30 and TRBJ1-2 gives the full variable domain: SQTIHQWPATLVQPVGSPLSLECTVEGTSNPNLYWYRQAAGRGLQLLFYSVGIGQISSEVPQNLSASRPQDRQFILSSKKLLLSDSGFYLCAWRENNNYGYTFGSGTRLTVV.

The rearrangement uses TRBV5-1 and TRBJ1-1; 9 nucleotides line up with TRBD1. The V gene's germline CDR1 is SGHRS and CDR2 YFSETQ. With 4 bases clipped from V and 0 bases from J, the junction kept 7 bases outside the gene matches. The CDR3 has 16 residues. As DNA, the CDR3 is TGCGCCAGCAGCCTGGAGGGGACAGGGATGAACACTGAAGCTTTCTTT. Translated, it gives CASSLEGTGMNTEAFF.

The V call is TRBV11-3, the J call TRBJ2-7, with D maybe TRBD1 (6 bases). V lost 1 base to trimming and J lost 0 bases, with 13 bases between them. Germline CDR1 is SGHNT and CDR2 is YENEEA. The CDR3 totals 16 residues. CDR3 sequence reads: CASSLGGQGSSYEQYF. As DNA, the CDR3 is TGTGCCAGCAGCTTAGGTGGGCAGGGGAGCTCCTACGAGCAGTACTTC. Drawing the rest from reference TRBV11-3 and TRBJ2-7, the complete variable domain is EAGVVQSPRYKIIEKKQPVAFWCNPISGHNTLYWYLQNLGQGPELLIRYENEEAVDDSQLPKDRFSAERLKGVDSTLKIQPAELGDSAVYLCASSLGGQGSSYEQYFGPGTRLTVT.